This T cell receptor (beta chain) was sequenced for a study of blood T cell repertoires in COVID-19. Overall study context: Sample material is recorded as cDNA or gDNA derived from T cells, B-cell-depleted T cells, or PBMCs.

This CDR3 comprises 13 residues. Per the germline V gene, CDR1 is SGHTS and CDR2 is YDEGEE. V gave up 1 base and J gave up 7 bases, with 9 bases separating them. Patients at the Seattle site were enrolled during active infection and followed longitudinally. Here immunoSEQ multiplex PCR was the method, and the copy in TCRdb shows in-frame clones only, minus some. The table has 150,000 to 200,000 clones, over 65% seen once. The chain is built from TRBV5-8 and TRBJ2-1; the D is unclear. The TCR was taken from a person aged 70 to 85 with COVID-19, enrolled during active disease. Input material: peripheral blood. CDR3 nucleotide sequence: TGTGCCAGCAGCTTGTTACCGGGTAATGAGCAGTTCTTC. Protein product: CASSLLPGNEQFF.